This TCR beta chain was captured in a study of identical twins. TCRdb reprocessed the 5' RACE reads with MiXCR, giving one entry per CDR3 protein. The sample has some 760,000 distinct CDR3 sequences, around a sixth seen once. Concerning this clonotype itself: Its antigen is not known.

The V and J ends lost 1 base and 11 bases respectively, with 18 bases between them. The CDR3 runs 15 residues. CDR1 is SSHAT and CDR2 is FNYEAQ in the germline V gene (reference sequence). Study observations and caveats: Excess twin sharing in beta out-of-frame sequences was weaker.

Another study also made use of these data, one on T cells expressing NK-cell markers.

V is TRBV7-7 and J is TRBJ2-1; tentatively, D is TRBD2 (6 bases). The sequence was obtained from a woman younger than 35 in good health. The sample taken for sequencing was PBMCs. CDR3 in DNA: TGTGCCAGCAGCTTAGAGTTAGCGGAGGCGACAAAGCAGTTCTTC. This codes for CASSLELAEATKQFF. The full variable domain, completed using reference TRBV7-7 and TRBJ2-1, is GAGVSQSPRYKVTKRGQDVTLRCDPISSHATLYWYQQALGQGPEFLTYFNYEAQPDKSGLPSDRFSAERPEGSISTLTIQRTEQRDSAMYRCASSLELAEATKQFFGPGTRLTVL.